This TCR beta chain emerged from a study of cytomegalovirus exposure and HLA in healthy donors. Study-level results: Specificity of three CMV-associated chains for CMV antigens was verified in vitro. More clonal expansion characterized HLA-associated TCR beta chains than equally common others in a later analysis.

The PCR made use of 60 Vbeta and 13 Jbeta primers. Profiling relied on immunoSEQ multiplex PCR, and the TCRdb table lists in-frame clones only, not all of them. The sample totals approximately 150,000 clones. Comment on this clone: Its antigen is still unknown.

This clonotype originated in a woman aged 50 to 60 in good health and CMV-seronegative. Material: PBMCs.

DNA for the CDR3: TGTGCCAGCGGACCGGGACAGCGAAACACAGATACGCAGTATTTT. This translates into CASGPGQRNTDTQYF. This chain uses TRBV5-4 with TRBJ2-3, with TRBD1 matching over 7 bases. The V gene's germline CDR1 is SGHNT and CDR2 YYREEE (reference sequence). This CDR3 has 15 residues. The V gene end was trimmed by 7 bases and the J gene end by 2 bases; junction bases not matched to a gene: 10. Together with reference TRBV5-4 and TRBJ2-3, the CDR3 gives the full variable domain: ETGVTQSPTHLIKTRGQQVTLRCSSQSGHNTVSWYQQALGQGPQFIFQYYREEENGRGNFPPRFSGLQFPNYSSELNVNALELDDSALYLCASGPGQRNTDTQYFGPGTRLTVL.